This passage covers 8 T cell receptor beta chains from one sample sequenced in a study of T cell changes during pregnancy in multiple sclerosis. Profiled with immunoSEQ multiplex PCR; TCRdb holds only in-frame clones, not every one. The profile shows about 61,000 clones, 75% to 90% of them singletons. The input for sequencing was peripheral blood, taken in the first trimester of pregnancy. These receptors all come from a female donor in good health, enrolled as a control in a pregnancy study.

The chain couples TRBV6-4 to TRBJ2-3; 16 nucleotides align to TRBD2. V lost 2 bases to trimming and J lost 4 bases; unmatched junction nucleotides: 0. Germline assignment: CDR1 MRHNA and CDR2 SNTAGT. The CDR3 sequence is 16 residues long. The chain's CDR3 is CASSDGTSGGADTQYF. The CDR3 DNA reads as TGTGCCAGCAGTGACGGGACTAGCGGGGGGGCAGATACGCAGTATTTT.

The V call is TRBV10-3, the J call TRBJ1-2; 9 bases align to TRBD1. CDR1 and CDR2 (germline): ENHRY, SYGVKD. The CDR3 contains 15 residues. V trimming: 6 bases; J trimming: 3 bases; junction bases outside the gene matches: 8. The DNA of the CDR3 is TGTGCCATCAGCCCAACCCGACAGGGGGACTATGGCTACACCTTC. Its protein is CAISPTRQGDYGYTF.

The chain carries TRBV19 and TRBJ2-2; D is undetermined. V was clipped by 5 bases and J by 6 bases, with 10 bases between them. CDR1 is LNHDA and CDR2 is SQIVND in the germline V gene (reference sequence). The CDR3 runs to 13 residues. CDR3 nucleotide sequence: TGTGCCAGTAGTGGCAACCATGCCGGGGAGCTGTTTTTT. Translating it yields CASSGNHAGELFF.

The gene calls are TRBV11-2 and TRBJ1-1, with 7 bases matching TRBD1. Per the germline V gene, CDR1 is SGHAT and CDR2 is FQNNGV. After removal of 6 bases from V and 0 bases from J, the junction contained 13 bases not matched to a gene. This CDR3 spans 17 amino acids. Here the CDR3 reads CASRHLSGTALNTEAFF. The DNA for the CDR3 is TGTGCCAGCAGACACCTTAGCGGGACAGCCTTGAACACTGAAGCTTTCTTT.

In this sample, this clone turned up once. The CDR3 here is CASSLQRGVEETQYF. The CDR3 nucleotides are TGTGCCAGCTCACTACAGCGGGGGGTAGAAGAGACCCAGTACTTC. This chain connects TRBV18 to TRBJ2-5; 9 bases are shared with TRBD2. The trim removed 4 bases at V and 3 bases at J, leaving 6 bases unmatched. Germline V gives CDR1 KGHSH, CDR2 LQKENI. This CDR3 comprises 15 residues.

The table lists this clone with a count of one. The V call is TRBV7-2, the J call TRBJ1-6; D is undetermined. The CDR3 spans 15 residues. Deletions cut 3 bases from V and 7 bases from J, with 13 bases between. From germline, CDR1 is SGHTA and CDR2 FQGNSA. The CDR3 nucleotides are TGTGCCAGCAGCTTTGATCAGGCCTCCAATTCACCCCTCCACTTT. It translates to CASSFDQASNSPLHF.

CDR3 in DNA: TGTGCCAGCAGCTTGGAGGTAGTTAGCGGGGGGACCCCAGGATACGAGCAGTACTTC. Its translation: CASSLEVVSGGTPGYEQYF. This chain connects TRBV5-6 to TRBJ2-7; 10 bases are shared with TRBD2. The CDR3 extends over 19 amino acids. The germline V gene has CDR1 SGHDT and CDR2 YYEEEE. With V trimmed by 0 bases and J by 4 bases, 16 bases remained unmatched.

V is TRBV19 and J is TRBJ1-1; D is unresolved. CDR3 size: 13 residues. Trimming stripped 7 bases from V and 1 base from J, with 10 bases between. In germline, CDR1 is LNHDA, CDR2 SQIVND (reference sequence). The CDR3 nucleotides read TGTGCCAGTAAGTTTTACAGGAACACTGAAGCTTTCTTT. This sequence encodes CASKFYRNTEAFF.